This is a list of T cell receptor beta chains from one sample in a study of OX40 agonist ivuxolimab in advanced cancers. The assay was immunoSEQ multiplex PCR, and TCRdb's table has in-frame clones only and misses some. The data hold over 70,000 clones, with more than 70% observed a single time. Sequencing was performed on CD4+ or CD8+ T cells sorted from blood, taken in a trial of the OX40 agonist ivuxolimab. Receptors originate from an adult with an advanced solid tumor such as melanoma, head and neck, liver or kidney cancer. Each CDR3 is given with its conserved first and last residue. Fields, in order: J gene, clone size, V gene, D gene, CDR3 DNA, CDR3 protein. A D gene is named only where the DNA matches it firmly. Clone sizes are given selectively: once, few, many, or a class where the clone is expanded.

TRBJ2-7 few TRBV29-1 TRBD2 TGCAGCCCTGGACTAGCGGACCCTCTCCTCCACGAGCAGTACTTC CSPGLADPLLHEQYF
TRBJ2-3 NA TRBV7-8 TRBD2 TGTGCCAGCAGCTGGCGGGGACTAGCGGGGGGGCTTGCTAGCACAGATACGCAGTATTTT CASSWRGLAGGLASTDTQYF
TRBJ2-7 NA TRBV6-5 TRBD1 TGTGCCAGCTCCCGAAACAGGGGTCGCGACGAGCAGTACTTC CASSRNRGRDEQYF
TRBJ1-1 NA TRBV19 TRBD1 TGTGCCAGTAGTATACCTGCCGGGACAGGGGGTTCGACTGAAGCTTTCTTT CASSIPAGTGGSTEAFF
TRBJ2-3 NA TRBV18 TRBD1 TGTGCCAGCTCACCACCTCTAGCACCGGGACAGATCACAGATACGCAGTATTTT CASSPPLAPGQITDTQYF
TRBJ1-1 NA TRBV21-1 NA TGTGCCAGCAGCAACTGGGTCAGGGACTTTAACACTGAAGCTTTCTTT CASSNWVRDFNTEAFF
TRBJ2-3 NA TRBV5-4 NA TGTGCCAGCAGCTTGGACTATAGCACAGATACGCAGTATTTT CASSLDYSTDTQYF
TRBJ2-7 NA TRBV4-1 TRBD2 TGCGCCAGCAGCCAAGAGGCTAGCGGGACCTCCTACGAGCAGTACTTC CASSQEASGTSYEQYF
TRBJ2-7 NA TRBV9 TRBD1 TGTGCCAGCAGCGTAGACGGGACAGCATCCTACGAGCAGTACTTC CASSVDGTASYEQYF
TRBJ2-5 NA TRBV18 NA TGTGCCAGCTCAGTATCGCTCCCGAGGGCCCAAGAGACCCAGTACTTC CASSVSLPRAQETQYF
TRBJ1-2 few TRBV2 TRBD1 TGTGCCAGCAGTGAGACAGGGGAATATGGCTACACCTTC CASSETGEYGYTF
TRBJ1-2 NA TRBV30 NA TGTGCCTGGAGTGGCCAGGATGGCTACACCTTC CAWSGQDGYTF
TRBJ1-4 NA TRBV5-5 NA TGTGCCAGCAGCCCCCGGGTGGGGGGTGAAAAACTGTTTTTT CASSPRVGGEKLFF
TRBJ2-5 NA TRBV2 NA TGTGCCAGCAGTGGGGGAGGGGGGATCCCAAAGTACCAAGAGACCCAGTACTTC CASSGGGGIPKYQETQYF
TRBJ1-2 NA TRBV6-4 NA TGTGCCAGCAGTCCAGGGGAGGCGTATGGCTACACCTTC CASSPGEAYGYTF